One T cell receptor (beta chain) is described in this entry. Antigen unknown. CDR3 length equals 12 residues. J was trimmed by 6 bases and V by 5 bases; bases with no gene match: 3. CDR1 is SQVTM and CDR2 is ANQGSEA in the germline V gene. The data originate from a study of early T cells in non-severe SARS-CoV-2 infection. Whole-study context: Sequencing was performed on bulk RNA from unsorted whole blood, leaving chains unpaired. Study-wide points: VDJdb-based annotation leaned toward anti-spike CD8 responses and missed private and CD4 specificities.

Attachment of unique molecular identifiers was made to individual cDNA molecules. MiXCR, applied by TCRdb to the 5' RACE reads, yields one record per CDR3 protein. The data hold over 55,000 distinct CDR3 sequences, with 9.5% to 15% observed a single time. The genes are TRBV29-1 and TRBJ1-4; TRBD1 matches at 7 bases. Here the sequenced sample was whole blood, taken at baseline. The TCR comes from an adult who was a healthcare worker with PCR-confirmed SARS-CoV-2 infection or an uninfected control (not recorded which). In DNA, the CDR3 is TGCAGCGTTAGCCAGGGGGATGAAAAACTGTTTTTT. Encoded protein: CSVSQGDEKLFF. The complete variable domain, with remaining parts taken from reference TRBV29-1 and TRBJ1-4, reads SAVISQKPSRDICQRGTSLTIQCQVDSQVTMMFWYRQQPGQSLTLIATANQGSEATYESGFVIDKFPISRPNLTFSTLTVSNMSPEDSSIYLCSVSQGDEKLFFGSGTQLSVL.